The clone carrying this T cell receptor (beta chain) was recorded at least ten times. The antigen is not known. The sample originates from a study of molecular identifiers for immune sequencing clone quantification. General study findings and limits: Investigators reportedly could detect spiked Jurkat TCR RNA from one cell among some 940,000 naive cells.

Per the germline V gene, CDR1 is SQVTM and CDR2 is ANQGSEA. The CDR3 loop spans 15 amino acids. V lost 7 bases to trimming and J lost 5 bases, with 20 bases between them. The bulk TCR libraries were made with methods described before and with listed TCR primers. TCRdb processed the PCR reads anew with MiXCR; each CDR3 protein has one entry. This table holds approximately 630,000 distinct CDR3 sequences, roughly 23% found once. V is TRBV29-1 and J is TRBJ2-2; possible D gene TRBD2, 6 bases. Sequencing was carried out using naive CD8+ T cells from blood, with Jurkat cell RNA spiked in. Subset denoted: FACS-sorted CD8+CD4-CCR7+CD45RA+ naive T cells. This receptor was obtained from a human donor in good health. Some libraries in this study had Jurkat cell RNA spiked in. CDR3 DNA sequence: TGCAGCGCCACCGGGAGTGGGCAGGTTACCGGGGAGCTGTTTTTT. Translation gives CSATGSGQVTGELFF.